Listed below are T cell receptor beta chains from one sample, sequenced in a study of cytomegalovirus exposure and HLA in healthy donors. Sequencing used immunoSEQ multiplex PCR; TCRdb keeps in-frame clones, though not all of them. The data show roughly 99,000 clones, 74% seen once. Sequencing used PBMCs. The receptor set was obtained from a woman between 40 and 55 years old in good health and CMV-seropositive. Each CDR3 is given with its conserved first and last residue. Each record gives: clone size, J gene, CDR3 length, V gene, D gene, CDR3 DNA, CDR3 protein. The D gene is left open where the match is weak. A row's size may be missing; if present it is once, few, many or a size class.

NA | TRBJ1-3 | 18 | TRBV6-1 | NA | TGTGCCAGCAGTGAAGTAGCCGGGTCCAGCGGGGTAGGGAACACCATATATTTT | CASSEVAGSSGVGNTIYF
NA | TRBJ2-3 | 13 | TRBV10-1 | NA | TGCGCCAGCAGTGAGAGAGACACAGATACGCAGTATTTT | CASSERDTDTQYF
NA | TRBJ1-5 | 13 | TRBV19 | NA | TGTGCCAGTGCCAGAGGGAGCAATCAGCCCCAGCATTTT | CASARGSNQPQHF
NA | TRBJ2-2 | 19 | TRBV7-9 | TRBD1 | TGTGCCAGCAGACAAAACCCGGCCTGGGGACAGGGTGACACCGGGGAGCTGTTTTTT | CASRQNPAWGQGDTGELFF
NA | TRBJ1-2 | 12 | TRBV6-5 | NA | TGTGCCAGCAGTTCAGAGGCGTATGGCTACACCTTC | CASSSEAYGYTF
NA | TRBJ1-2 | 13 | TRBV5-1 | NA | TGCGCCAGCAGCCCGGGGTTTGGGGAAGGCTACACCTTC | CASSPGFGEGYTF
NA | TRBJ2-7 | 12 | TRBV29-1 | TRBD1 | TGCAGCGTTGAAGGACAGGGCTACGAGCAGTACTTC | CSVEGQGYEQYF
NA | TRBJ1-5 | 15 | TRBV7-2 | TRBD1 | TGTGCCAGCAGCCCCGACAGGGGGCTCGGTCAGCCCCAGCATTTT | CASSPDRGLGQPQHF
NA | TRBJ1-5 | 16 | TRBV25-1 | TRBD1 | TGTGCCAGCAGTCCTGGGGTGACAGGGGAGAATCAGCCCCAGCATTTT | CASSPGVTGENQPQHF
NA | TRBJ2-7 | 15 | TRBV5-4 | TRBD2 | TGTGCCAGCAGCCGGATGGTAGCGGGGGATGGCGAGCAGTACTTC | CASSRMVAGDGEQYF
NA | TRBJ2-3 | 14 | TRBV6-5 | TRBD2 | TGTGCCAGCAGTTCGTGGGGGGGTACAGATACGCAGTATTTT | CASSSWGGTDTQYF
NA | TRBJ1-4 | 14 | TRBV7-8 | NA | TGTGCCAGCAGCTGGGGGGCAACTAATGAAAAACTGTTTTTT | CASSWGATNEKLFF
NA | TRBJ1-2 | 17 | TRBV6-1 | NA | TGTGCCAGCAGTGAGCCACAGGGACCCGAATTGAGTCCTGGCTACACCTTC | CASSEPQGPELSPGYTF
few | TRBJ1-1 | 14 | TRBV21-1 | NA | TGTGCCAGCAGCAAAGATGGACAGGGGACTGAAGCTTTCTTT | CASSKDGQGTEAFF
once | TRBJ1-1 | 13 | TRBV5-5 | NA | TGTGCCAGCAGCTTGGCAGGGGACACTGAAGCTTTCTTT | CASSLAGDTEAFF
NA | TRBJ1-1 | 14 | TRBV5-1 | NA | TGCGCCAGCAGCTCAGAACCCGATATAACTGAAGCTTTCTTT | CASSSEPDITEAFF
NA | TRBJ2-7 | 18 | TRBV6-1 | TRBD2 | TGTGCCAGCAGTGGACTAGCGGCCTTCACCCGGTGGTCCTACGAGCAGTACTTC | CASSGLAAFTRWSYEQYF
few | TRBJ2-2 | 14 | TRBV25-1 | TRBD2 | TGTGCCAGCAGGGAAGCGGGAGTAACCGGGGAGCTGTTTTTT | CASREAGVTGELFF
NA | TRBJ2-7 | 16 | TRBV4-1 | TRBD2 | TGCGCCAGCAGCCACGGGACTAGCGGGGGCCACTACGAGCAGTACTTC | CASSHGTSGGHYEQYF
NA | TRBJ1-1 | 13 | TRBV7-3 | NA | TGTGCCAGCAGCGATCAGGGTTCCACTGAAGCTTTCTTT | CASSDQGSTEAFF
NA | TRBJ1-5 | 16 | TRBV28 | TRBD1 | TGTGCCAGCAGTCTAACCCCGGGACAGGGACATCAGCCCCAGCATTTT | CASSLTPGQGHQPQHF
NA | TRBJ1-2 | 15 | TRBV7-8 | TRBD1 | TGTGCCAGCAGCCAGGGGGTGGGGGCTAGCTATGGCTACACCTTC | CASSQGVGASYGYTF
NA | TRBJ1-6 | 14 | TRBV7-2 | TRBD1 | TGTGCCAGCAGCCAAAGGGGGCCTAATTCACCCCTCCACTTT | CASSQRGPNSPLHF
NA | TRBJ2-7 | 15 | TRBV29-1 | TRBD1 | TGCAGCGTCGAGAAAACTGACAGGGTGCCCTACGAGCAGTACTTC | CSVEKTDRVPYEQYF